This entry features one T cell receptor (beta chain) sequence. Its cognate antigen is unknown. This sample stems from a study of Graves' ophthalmopathy and Graves' hyperthyroidism. Study-level findings and limits: With roughly 65% sensitivity and roughly 72% specificity, the model predicted ophthalmopathy progression.

As the template, RNA transcripts were used to amplify TCR beta CDR3 regions. HTBI primers served in a first-round RT-PCR, which a second-round multiplex PCR followed. MiXCR, run by TCRdb on the multiplex PCR reads, gives a single entry per CDR3 protein. The sample has some 1.1 million distinct CDR3 sequences; roughly two fifths are singletons. The CDR3 covers 11 residues. The ends lost 3 bases at V and 6 bases at J; junction bases unmatched: 0. Germline V gene data show CDR1 as DFQATT and CDR2 as SNEGSKA (reference sequence). Exclusion applied to patients with other autoimmune diseases, uncontrolled infections, pregnancy or lactation.

The V gene is TRBV20-1, the J gene TRBJ2-3, with TRBD2 identical over 7 bases. This TCR was sampled from an adult man with Graves' hyperthyroidism. The source material was peripheral blood or thyroid tissue (not recorded which). This CDR3 is CSARRGDTQYF. In nucleotides, the CDR3 is TGCAGTGCTAGGCGGGGGGATACGCAGTATTTT.